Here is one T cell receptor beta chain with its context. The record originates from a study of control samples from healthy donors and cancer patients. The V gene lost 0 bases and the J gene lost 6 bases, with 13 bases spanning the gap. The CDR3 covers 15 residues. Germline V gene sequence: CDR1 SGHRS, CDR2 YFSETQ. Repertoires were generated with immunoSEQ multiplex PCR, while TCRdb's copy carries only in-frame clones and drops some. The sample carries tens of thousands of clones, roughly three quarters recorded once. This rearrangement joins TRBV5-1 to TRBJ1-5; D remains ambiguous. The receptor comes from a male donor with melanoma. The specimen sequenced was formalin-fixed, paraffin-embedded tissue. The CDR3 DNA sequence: TGCGCCAGCAGCTTGGTCCCGGAATCAGGTCAGCCCCAGCATTTT. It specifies CASSLVPESGQPQHF.